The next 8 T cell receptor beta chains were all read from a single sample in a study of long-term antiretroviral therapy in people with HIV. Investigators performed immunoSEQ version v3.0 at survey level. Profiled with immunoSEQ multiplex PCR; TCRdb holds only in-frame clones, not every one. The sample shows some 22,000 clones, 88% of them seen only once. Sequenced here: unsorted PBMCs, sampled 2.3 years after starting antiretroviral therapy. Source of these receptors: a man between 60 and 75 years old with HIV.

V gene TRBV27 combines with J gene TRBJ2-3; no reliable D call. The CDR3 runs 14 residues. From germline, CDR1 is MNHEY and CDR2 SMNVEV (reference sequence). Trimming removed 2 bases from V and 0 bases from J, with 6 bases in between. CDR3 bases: TGTGCCAGCAGTTTAGGTTTTAGCACAGATACGCAGTATTTT. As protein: CASSLGFSTDTQYF.

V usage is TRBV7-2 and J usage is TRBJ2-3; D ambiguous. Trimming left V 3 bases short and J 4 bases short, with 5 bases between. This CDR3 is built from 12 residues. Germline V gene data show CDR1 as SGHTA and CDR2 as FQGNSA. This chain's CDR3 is CASSFRADTQYF. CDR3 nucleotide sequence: TGTGCCAGCAGCTTCCGGGCAGATACGCAGTATTTT.

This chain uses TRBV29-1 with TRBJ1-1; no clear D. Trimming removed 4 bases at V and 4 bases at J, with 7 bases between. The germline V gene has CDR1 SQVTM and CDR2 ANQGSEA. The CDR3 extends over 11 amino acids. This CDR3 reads CSVGGSTEAFF. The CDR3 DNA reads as TGCAGCGTTGGGGGTAGCACTGAAGCTTTCTTT.

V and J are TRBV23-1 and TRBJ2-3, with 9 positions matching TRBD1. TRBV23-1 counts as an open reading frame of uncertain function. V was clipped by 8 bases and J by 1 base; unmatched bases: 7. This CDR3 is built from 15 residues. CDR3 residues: CASPQGAYGTDTQYF. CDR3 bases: TGCGCCAGCCCACAGGGGGCGTATGGCACAGATACGCAGTATTTT.

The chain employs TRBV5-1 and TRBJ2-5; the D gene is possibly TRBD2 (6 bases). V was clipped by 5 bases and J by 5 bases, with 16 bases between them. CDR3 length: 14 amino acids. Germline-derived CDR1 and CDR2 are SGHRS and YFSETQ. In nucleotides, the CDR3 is TGCGCCAGCAGTGCGACTAGTGGCTGGGAGACCCAGTACTTC. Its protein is CASSATSGWETQYF.

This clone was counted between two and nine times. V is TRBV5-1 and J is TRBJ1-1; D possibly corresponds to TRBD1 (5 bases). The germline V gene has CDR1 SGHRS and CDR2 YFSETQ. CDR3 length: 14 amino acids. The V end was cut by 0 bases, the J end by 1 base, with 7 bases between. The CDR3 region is CASSLAGGNTEAFF. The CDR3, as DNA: TGCGCCAGCAGCTTGGCGGGGGGGAACACTGAAGCTTTCTTT.

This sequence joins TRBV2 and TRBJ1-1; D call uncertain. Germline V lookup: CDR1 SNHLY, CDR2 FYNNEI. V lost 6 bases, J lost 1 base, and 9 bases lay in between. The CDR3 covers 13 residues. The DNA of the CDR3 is TGTGCCAGCAGACGTCAGCCGAACACTGAAGCTTTCTTT. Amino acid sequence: CASRRQPNTEAFF.

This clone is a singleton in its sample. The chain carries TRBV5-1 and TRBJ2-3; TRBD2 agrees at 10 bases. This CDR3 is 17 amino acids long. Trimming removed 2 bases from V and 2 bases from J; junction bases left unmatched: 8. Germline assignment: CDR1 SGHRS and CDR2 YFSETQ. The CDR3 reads CASSLAGLAGVTDTQYF. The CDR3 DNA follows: TGCGCCAGCAGCTTAGCGGGGCTAGCGGGGGTCACAGATACGCAGTATTTT. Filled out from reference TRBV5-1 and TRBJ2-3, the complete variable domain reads KAGVTQTPRYLIKTRGQQVTLSCSPISGHRSVSWYQQTPGQGLQFLFEYFSETQRNKGNFPGRFSGRQFSNSRSEMNVSTLELGDSALYLCASSLAGLAGVTDTQYFGPGTRLTVL.